Below are 12 T cell receptor beta chains sequenced from a single sample in a study of regulatory T cells in long-lasting Graves disease (TCRdb year 2021). The library was built by means of multiplex PCR. Instrument on record: Illumina HiSeq 4000. TCR beta libraries were built with iRepertoire HTBI primers and Arm-PCR amplification of CDR3 regions. TCRdb cleaned the public reads at Q25 with fastp, built clones with MiXCR and kept in-frame beta chains. Each entry merges the rows of one CDR3 protein and shows their most common DNA and genes. The sample table contains under 500,000 distinct CDR3 sequences; only one count was recorded for under 25% of them. The ten largest clonotypes hold under 9% of the sample. Per the publication, the time point label means: persistent/refractory GD, antithyroid drugs over 5 years with positive TRAb. RNA was extracted from PBMCs in TRIzol for both TCR sequencing and RNA sequencing.

Material: peripheral blood mononuclear cells (PBMCs), obtained when the disease was refractory, from a patient treated with antithyroid drugs. The source of these receptors is a female donor with Graves disease.

Ten or more counts support this clonotype. The chain has TRBV2 and TRBJ2-1; a weak D match, TRBD1 (5 bases). Deletions cut 6 bases from V and 4 bases from J, with 13 bases between. This CDR3 has 14 amino acids. The V gene's germline CDR1 is SNHLY and CDR2 FYNNEI. The CDR3 protein is CASRTQGQYNEQFF. The CDR3 DNA is TGTGCCAGCAGGACCCAGGGCCAATACAATGAGCAGTTCTTC.

This clonotype came up many times. As DNA, the CDR3 is TGTGCCAGCTTTCCTGGGGCCAACGTCCTGACTTTC. This gives the protein CASFPGANVLTF. This chain joins TRBV2 and TRBJ2-6; the D is unclear. Germline V gene sequence: CDR1 SNHLY, CDR2 FYNNEI. V dropped 8 bases and J dropped 2 bases, with 4 bases sitting between them. This CDR3 comprises 12 residues.

The rearrangement uses TRBV7-9 and TRBJ2-2; tentative D call: TRBD2 (5 bases). The V gene's germline CDR1 is SEHNR and CDR2 FQNEAQ (reference sequence). V shed 8 bases and J shed 1 base, with 14 bases lying between them. CDR3 length: 15 residues. The CDR3 nucleotides read TGTGCCAGCTTCGGGGTAGCGCGGAACACCGGGGAGCTGTTTTTT. Residues: CASFGVARNTGELFF.

This clonotype was seen a handful of times. The rearrangement links TRBV9 to TRBJ1-1, with 8 bases fitting TRBD1. There are 17 residues in the CDR3. V lost 0 bases, J lost 0 bases, and 7 bases stayed unmatched. Germline CDR1 reads SGDLS; CDR2 reads YYNGEE. CDR3 sequence (DNA): TGTGCCAGCAGCGTAGTTGGGTGGACAGGGATGAACACTGAAGCTTTCTTT. This sequence encodes CASSVVGWTGMNTEAFF.

In this sample, this clonotype turned up many times. The chain carries TRBV11-2 and TRBJ1-2; D gene unclear. The CDR3 totals 15 residues. V was shortened by 0 bases and J by 2 bases, with 10 bases between the two germline ends. Germline CDR1 is SGHAT and CDR2 is FQNNGV. CDR3 sequence reads: CASSLDGRLNYGYTF. The CDR3 DNA follows: TGTGCCAGCAGCTTAGACGGCAGACTAAACTATGGCTACACCTTC.

This clonotype was seen ten or more times. This chain links TRBV28 with TRBJ1-5, with 8 bases that match TRBD1. After removal of 6 bases from V and 6 bases from J, the junction contained 13 bases not matched to a gene. Germline V gene data show CDR1 as MDHEN and CDR2 as SYDVKM. CDR3 length: 16 residues. The CDR3 sequence: CASRATGGHYGQPQHF. DNA for the CDR3: TGTGCCAGCAGGGCAACAGGGGGGCATTATGGTCAGCCCCAGCATTTT.

This clonotype has ten or more counts. The chain employs TRBV15 and TRBJ1-2; perhaps TRBD1 as D (6 bases). Trimming left V 0 bases short and J 3 bases short, with 8 bases between. CDR1 LNHNV and CDR2 YYDKDF come from the germline V gene (reference sequence). This CDR3 region has 14 residues. CDR3 amino acids: CATSRDGGHYGYTF. The CDR3 DNA is TGTGCCACCAGCAGAGACGGGGGGCACTATGGCTACACCTTC.

The table lists this clonotype with a few counts. The rearrangement links TRBV20-1 to TRBJ1-1; unclear D gene. The CDR3 sequence is 11 residues long. V gave up 6 bases and J gave up 7 bases, with 12 bases separating them. Germline CDR1 is DFQATT and CDR2 is SNEGSKA (reference sequence). CDR3 loop: CSARIDYEAFF. The CDR3, as DNA: TGCAGTGCACGGATTGATTATGAAGCTTTCTTT.

In its sample, this clonotype was seen many times. The V call is TRBV7-9, the J call TRBJ2-2; 8 bases are shared with TRBD1. J gave up 0 bases and V 3 bases, and 6 bases lay outside the gene matches. Germline assignment: CDR1 SEHNR and CDR2 FQNEAQ (reference sequence). This CDR3 has 17 residues. In nucleotides, the CDR3 is TGTGCCAGCAGCTTGACAGGGGATATAACGAACACCGGGGAGCTGTTTTTT. Its protein product is CASSLTGDITNTGELFF.

The chain is built from TRBV4-2 and TRBJ2-7; 10 bases match TRBD2. The CDR3 spans 18 residues. Germline trimming cut 0 bases from V and 5 bases from J; bases unmatched to any gene: 13. Germline assignment: CDR1 LGHNA and CDR2 YNFKEQ. The CDR3 here is CASSQDGLAGDVYNEQYF. CDR3 bases: TGTGCCAGCAGCCAAGATGGTCTAGCGGGAGACGTCTACAACGAGCAGTACTTC.

This clonotype was detected many times. The chain joins TRBV7-8 to TRBJ2-5, with TRBD1 identical over 8 bases. The CDR3 is 17 residues long. J lost 5 bases, V lost 5 bases, and 16 bases had no gene match. The V gene's germline CDR1 is SGHVS and CDR2 FQNEAQ. The CDR3, as DNA: TGTGCCAGCAGCCCACTCAGGGGGCCCGAAAGGAGGGAGACCCAGTACTTC. Protein product: CASSPLRGPERRETQYF.

This chain joins TRBV5-1 and TRBJ2-7, with TRBD1 identical over 9 bases. V lost 6 bases to trimming and J lost 5 bases; unmatched junction nucleotides: 3. The CDR3 sequence is 12 residues long. CDR1 and CDR2 from the germline V gene are SGHRS and YFSETQ. The CDR3 coding sequence is TGCGCCAGCACCGGACAGGGGAACGAGCAGTACTTC. Amino acids: CASTGQGNEQYF. The full variable domain, its missing parts supplied by reference TRBV5-1 and TRBJ2-7, is KAGVTQTPRYLIKTRGQQVTLSCSPISGHRSVSWYQQTPGQGLQFLFEYFSETQRNKGNFPGRFSGRQFSNSRSEMNVSTLELGDSALYLCASTGQGNEQYFGPGTRLTVT.